The 9 T cell receptor beta chains in this list originate from one sample, sequenced in a study of shared clonotypes between healthy human individuals. Measured with immunoSEQ multiplex PCR; TCRdb has only the in-frame clones, and not every one. The sample includes about 460,000 clones, 60% to 80% of them seen just once. Source material: PBMCs. The origin of the receptors is a woman aged 40 to 49 in good health. Some clones in this sample may be carry-over from other donors' samples.

This clone was observed once. V is TRBV28 and J is TRBJ2-7; tentative D call: TRBD1 (5 bases). The CDR3 spans 15 residues. Trimming shortened V by 1 base and J by 5 bases, and 15 bases separated the two germline ends. The germline gives CDR1 MDHEN, CDR2 SYDVKM. CDR3 bases: TGTGCCAGCAGTTTATCCCAGGCAGGGATGAACGAGCAGTACTTC. This encodes CASSLSQAGMNEQYF. The entire variable domain, with the rest obtained from reference TRBV28 and TRBJ2-7, is as follows: DVKVTQSSRYLVKRTGEKVFLECVQDMDHENMFWYRQDPGLGLRLIYFSYDVKMKEKGDIPEGYSVSREKKERFSLILESASTNQTSMYLCASSLSQAGMNEQYFGPGTRLTVT.

The table lists this clone with many counts. This chain links TRBV6-5 with TRBJ2-5, with D perhaps matching TRBD1 (5 bases). Deletions cut 4 bases from V and 1 base from J, with 10 bases between. The germline V gene encodes CDR1 MNHEY and CDR2 SVGAGI. This CDR3 has 14 amino acids. The CDR3 nucleotides read TGTGCCAGCAGTTTCGGCAGGGCCCAAGAGACCCAGTACTTC. It specifies CASSFGRAQETQYF.

This sequence joins TRBV7-2 and TRBJ2-1; TRBD2 agrees at 8 bases. Looked up from germline, CDR1 is SGHTA and CDR2 is FQGNSA. V was pared by 5 bases and J by 0 bases, with 3 bases of the junction left unmatched. The CDR3 contains 15 residues. The CDR3 here is CASSRLARSYNEQFF. CDR3 DNA: TGTGCCAGCAGCCGACTAGCGCGCTCCTACAATGAGCAGTTCTTC.

The chain is built from TRBV7-6 and TRBJ2-7, with D perhaps being TRBD1 or TRBD2 (5 bases each). The CDR3 runs 14 residues. Trimming shortened V by 5 bases and J by 3 bases, and 14 bases separated the two germline ends. Germline CDR1 reads SGHVS; CDR2 reads FNYEAQ. CDR3 nucleotides: TGTGCCAGCAGCGCCCGGGACGGCAACTACGAGCAGTACTTC. Translated, it gives CASSARDGNYEQYF.

As to this clone: This sequence is one base from a far larger clone and is likely a read error. The rearrangement joins TRBV19 to TRBJ1-1; D is perhaps TRBD1 (6 bases). Trimming stripped 9 bases from V and 10 bases from J, with 15 bases between. Germline CDR1 reads LNHDA; CDR2 reads SQIVND (reference sequence). This CDR3 has 11 amino acids. CDR3: CASDRRQGAFF. CDR3 DNA sequence: TGTGCCAGCGACAGGAGGCAGGGAGCTTTCTTT.

The gene calls are TRBV18 and TRBJ2-1; 7 bases fit TRBD2. V shed 4 bases, J shed 4 bases, and the junction held 7 bases outside the gene matches. CDR1 and CDR2 (germline): KGHSH, LQKENI. The CDR3 runs 15 residues. As DNA, the CDR3 is TGTGCCAGCTCACTTACAGCGGGAACGTACAATGAGCAGTTCTTC. Translated, it gives CASSLTAGTYNEQFF.

The chain carries TRBV19 and TRBJ2-7; 9 nucleotides agree with TRBD2. This CDR3 has 14 amino acids. Germline CDR1 is LNHDA and CDR2 is SQIVND (reference sequence). The V and J ends lost 1 base and 3 bases, in that order; junction bases with no gene match: 1. Here the CDR3 reads CASSIGGRGYEQYF. The CDR3 DNA follows: TGTGCCAGTAGTATAGGCGGGAGGGGCTACGAGCAGTACTTC.

The table lists this clone with a count of one. A much larger clonotype is one base distant, so this may be a read error. Because the CDR3's place on the DNA is in doubt, the DNA is left out and the CDR3 is given as listed by TCRdb. The chain carries TRBV28 and TRBJ1-2. Looked up from germline, CDR1 is MDHEN and CDR2 is SYDVKM. The CDR3 extends over 12 residues, inclusive of both ends. CDR3 residues: CAAEGLNYGCTF.

The chain combines TRBV2 with TRBJ2-7; D may be TRBD2 (5 bases). The CDR3 totals 11 residues. CDR1 SNHLY and CDR2 FYNNEI come from the germline V gene. The ends were cut back, 6 bases at V and 4 bases at J, with 7 bases in the middle. CDR3 coding DNA: TGTGCCAGCAGGGAGGTGTACGAGCAGTACTTC. Protein: CASREVYEQYF.